This T cell receptor beta chain originates from a study of control samples from healthy donors and cancer patients. With 4 bases removed from V and 6 bases from J, the gap between germline ends came to 22 bases. The CDR3 length is 17 residues. Germline-derived CDR1 and CDR2 are SGHRS and YFSETQ. TCRdb keeps only in-frame clones here, not all; method: immunoSEQ multiplex PCR. This sample has 130,000 or so clones, with around 92% found just once. Sequencing was done on a sample of PBMCs. The receptor was derived from a man aged 50 or older with head and neck cancer. J is TRBJ2-2 and V is TRBV5-1, with D possibly TRBD2 on 6 matching bases. The CDR3 region has the DNA TGCGCCAGCAGCATCAGGGCGGGACGGACAATCTCCGGGGAGCTGTTTTTT. It encodes CASSIRAGRTISGELFF.